This T cell receptor (beta chain) is drawn from a study of beta chain features in type 1 diabetes. Study as a whole: Patients and healthy donors were similar in age, gender and cell yields.

CD4+ naive, central memory, regulatory and stem cell-like memory subsets were isolated by sorting on CD45RO/CCR7/CD25/CD127/CD95/CD27. The study, taken as a whole, reports: The study found moderately but significantly shorter TCRB CDR3s in all four CD4+ subsets of Type 1 diabetes patients. Researchers caution that PCR might favor shorter templates, equally among patients and controls.

The V and J ends lost 6 bases and 1 base respectively, with 12 bases between them. The CDR3 consists of 14 residues. The germline CDR1 and CDR2 sequences are MNHNY and SVGAGI (reference sequence). The study reverse transcribed the entire isolated RNA, so it sequenced expressed TCRB transcripts. Assay: immunoSEQ multiplex PCR; the TCRdb copy retains only in-frame clones and omits some. The table has approximately 600,000 clones, around 11% seen once. This clone was found a few times. Antigen unknown. Sequenced: naive CD4+ T cells from blood. The chain links TRBV6-6 to TRBJ1-1, with a weak D call TRBD1 (6 bases). This TCR was sampled from a man aged 25-45 years with type 1 diabetes. CDR3 coding DNA: TGTGCCAGCAGGTATGGACAGTCGAACACTGAAGCTTTCTTT. This encodes CASRYGQSNTEAFF.